Reported below is one T cell receptor (beta chain). What it binds is not known. Sample treatment: roughly 19 received Ad26.COV2.S at low or high dose, single or two shots; about five received placebo; per-sample allocation not given. Specimens were obtained on day 63 following the first vaccine or placebo injection. The sample is drawn from a study of Ad26.COV2.S vaccination and SARS-CoV-2 variants. Overall study context: Participants got Ad26.COV2.S intramuscularly, once or twice 56 days apart.

The repertoire was sequenced with immunoSEQ multiplex PCR; TCRdb's copy has only in-frame clones and lacks some. The data contain 300,000 to 400,000 clones, roughly 84% of them seen just once; the ten biggest clones take up roughly 3.2%. Trimming removed 8 bases from V and 5 bases from J; junction bases left unmatched: 6. In germline, CDR1 is SGHRS, CDR2 YFSETQ. CDR3 length: 13 residues. Regarding the study as a whole: After vaccination, substantial breadth of spike-specific CD8+ and CD4+ responses was reported. Higher spike-specific TCR breadth was found in vaccine recipients than in placebo recipients.

Sequencing was performed on peripheral blood, taken in a trial of Ad26.COV2.S vaccine versus placebo. This TCR was recovered from a person aged 18 to 59 who received the Ad26.COV2.S COVID-19 vaccine or a placebo. This rearrangement joins TRBV5-1 to TRBJ1-4; 7 nucleotides match TRBD1. The CDR3 loop reads CASSDRRNEKLFF. Here the CDR3 DNA reads TGCGCCAGTTCGGACAGGCGAAATGAAAAACTGTTTTTT.